The 29 T cell receptor beta chains given below trace back to one sample, sequenced in a study of radiation and T cells in renal cell carcinoma. The time point is: blood 4 weeks post-SBRT, at nephrectomy. Treatment in this sample: 15 Gy SBRT to primary tumor, nephrectomy 4 weeks later. Measured with immunoSEQ multiplex PCR; TCRdb has only the in-frame clones, and not every one. The repertoire has roughly 170,000 clones, roughly 90% of them found once; the top ten carry around 11%. This specimen consisted of blood, obtained from a patient whose treatment included radiotherapy and nephrectomy. The receptors originated from a woman aged 50 to 65 with renal cell carcinoma.

The chain recombines TRBV7-9 with TRBJ1-4; a weak D match, TRBD1 (5 bases). Trimming took off 5 bases at V and 6 bases at J, with 13 bases between the two ends. This CDR3 spans 14 amino acids. Per the germline V gene, CDR1 is SEHNR and CDR2 is FQNEAQ (reference sequence). The CDR3 bases are TGTGCCAGCAGCCGACCGGGACGGGATGAAAAACTGTTTTTT. This sequence encodes CASSRPGRDEKLFF.

The rearrangement uses TRBV6-6 and TRBJ1-6, with 9 nucleotides matching TRBD1. The CDR3 covers 15 residues. With V trimmed by 4 bases and J by 5 bases, 3 bases remained unmatched. Germline lookup yields CDR1 MNHNY and CDR2 SVGAGI (reference sequence). The CDR3 is CASSFGTGNNSPLHF. CDR3 sequence (DNA): TGTGCCAGCAGTTTTGGGACAGGGAATAATTCACCCCTCCACTTT.

This sequence joins TRBV2 and TRBJ2-5, with 9 bases that match TRBD1. V was pared by 0 bases and J by 5 bases, with 4 bases of the junction left unmatched. Germline CDR1 SNHLY, CDR2 FYNNEI. CDR3 length: 15 residues. The CDR3 sequence: CASSEAQGARETQYF. Here the CDR3 DNA reads TGTGCCAGCAGTGAAGCACAGGGGGCGCGGGAGACCCAGTACTTC.

The chain is built from TRBV7-9 and TRBJ1-2; D might be TRBD1 (5 bases). The CDR3 totals 14 residues. Germline V CDR1 and CDR2: SEHNR, FQNEAQ (reference sequence). Trimming shortened V by 3 bases and J by 3 bases, and 11 bases separated the two germline ends. DNA of the CDR3: TGTGCCAGCAGCTTTTCAGGGTTGGACTATGGCTACACCTTC. The encoded protein is CASSFSGLDYGYTF.

The chain combines TRBV5-1 with TRBJ1-4; no firm D call. V dropped 4 bases and J dropped 7 bases, with 14 bases sitting between them. This CDR3 contains 14 residues. Germline loops: CDR1 SGHRS, CDR2 YFSETQ. CDR3 DNA: TGCGCCAGCAGCCAAACCGGGTCTCTTGAAAAACTGTTTTTT. Translating it yields CASSQTGSLEKLFF.

This clone appeared many times. The chain couples TRBV6-1 to TRBJ2-7, with 7 bases identical to TRBD1. The V gene end was trimmed by 7 bases and the J gene end by 6 bases; junction bases not matched to a gene: 9. CDR1 and CDR2 from the germline V gene are MNHNS and SASEGT. CDR3 length: 13 residues. CDR3 loop: CASKQQGPSEQYF. Here the CDR3 DNA reads TGTGCCAGCAAGCAACAGGGGCCCAGCGAGCAGTACTTC.

This clone has ten or more counts. V and J are TRBV30 and TRBJ2-7; D is perhaps TRBD1 (6 bases). This CDR3 comprises 12 residues. Trimming pared 7 bases from V and 1 base from J, leaving 11 bases between. The germline V gene encodes CDR1 GTSNPN and CDR2 SVGIG (reference sequence). CDR3 region: CAFRDISYEQYF. DNA for the CDR3: TGTGCCTTCCGGGACATTTCCTACGAGCAGTACTTC.

The chain recombines TRBV9 with TRBJ2-1; D remains unclear. This CDR3 region has 15 residues. CDR1 SGDLS and CDR2 YYNGEE come from the germline V gene. Trimming shortened V by 0 bases and J by 3 bases, and 10 bases separated the two germline ends. The CDR3 region is CASSVEANIYNEQFF. CDR3 DNA: TGTGCCAGCAGCGTAGAGGCCAATATCTACAATGAGCAGTTCTTC.

This rearrangement joins TRBV10-1 to TRBJ1-2, with D possibly being TRBD1 (5 bases). From germline, CDR1 is WNHNN and CDR2 SYGVQD (reference sequence). V lost 5 bases and J lost 3, with 10 bases in between. The CDR3 runs to 13 residues. The CDR3 DNA reads as TGCGCCAGCAGTAAGGGGATCGACTATGGCTACACCTTC. Its translation is CASSKGIDYGYTF.

Here the CDR3 reads CASSLDLGLRGGYTF. The CDR3, as DNA: TGTGCCAGCAGCTTAGATTTAGGGTTAAGGGGCGGCTACACCTTC. The gene calls are TRBV7-9 and TRBJ1-2; TRBD1 might be the D (5 bases). V dropped 1 base and J dropped 8 bases, with 17 bases sitting between them. The germline V gene encodes CDR1 SEHNR and CDR2 FQNEAQ (reference sequence). This CDR3 is 15 amino acids long.

The genes are TRBV6-1 and TRBJ2-4, with TRBD1 matching 9 bases. Germline V gene lookup returns CDR1 MNHNS and CDR2 SASEGT. The trim removed 2 bases at V and 4 bases at J, leaving 6 bases unmatched. This CDR3 contains 16 residues. Here the CDR3 reads CASSEWRGTGKNIQYF. Written as DNA, the CDR3 is TGTGCCAGCAGTGAATGGAGGGGGACAGGGAAAAACATTCAGTACTTC.

This clone was counted between two and nine times. This rearrangement joins TRBV19 to TRBJ1-3, with no clear D. The CDR3 is made up of 14 amino acids. Trimming shortened V by 5 bases and J by 1 base, and 9 bases separated the two germline ends. Germline CDR1 LNHDA, CDR2 SQIVND (reference sequence). CDR3 nucleotides: TGTGCCAGTAGTCTCCCGGGTTCTGGAAACACCATATATTTT. This sequence encodes CASSLPGSGNTIYF. The complete variable domain, with remaining parts taken from reference TRBV19 and TRBJ1-3, reads DGGITQSPKYLFRKEGQNVTLSCEQNLNHDAMYWYRQDPGQGLRLIYYSQIVNDFQKGDIAEGYSVSREKKESFPLTVTSAQKNPTAFYLCASSLPGSGNTIYFGEGSWLTVV.

The rearrangement joins TRBV5-1 to TRBJ1-6, with D possibly being TRBD1 (5 bases). The CDR3 extends over 17 amino acids. Germline loops: CDR1 SGHRS, CDR2 YFSETQ. Trimming cost V 0 bases and J 2 bases, with 12 bases left between them. The CDR3 nucleotides are TGCGCCAGCAGCTTGGATGCGGGGGGGACCTATAATTCACCCCTCCACTTT. Its translation: CASSLDAGGTYNSPLHF.

The rearrangement links TRBV6-5 to TRBJ2-1; D ambiguous. V lost 0 bases and J 3 bases, leaving 9 bases between the germline ends. Germline values: CDR1 MNHEY, CDR2 SVGAGI. The CDR3 spans 15 residues. Written as DNA, the CDR3 is TGTGCCAGCAGTTACTCGACCGGATTCTACAATGAGCAGTTCTTC. It is translated as CASSYSTGFYNEQFF.

V and J are TRBV6-5 and TRBJ1-6, with TRBD1 as a possible D gene (6 bases). This CDR3 region has 15 residues. Trimming cost V 0 bases and J 7 bases, with 10 bases left between them. CDR1 MNHEY and CDR2 SVGAGI come from the germline V gene. DNA of the CDR3: TGTGCCAGCAGTTACTCCGATCAGGGGAATTCACCCCTCCACTTT. Translating it yields CASSYSDQGNSPLHF.

With respect to this clone: Mismatch with germline at one junction end may stem from a read error. This chain links TRBV11-2 with TRBJ1-2; 9 nucleotides align to TRBD1. Germline V gene lookup returns CDR1 SGHAT and CDR2 FQNNGV. There are 15 residues in the CDR3. CDR3: CASSLDTGTGYGYTF. The CDR3 DNA is TGTGCCAGCAGTTTAGACACCGGGACAGGGTATGGCTACACCTTC.

This chain joins TRBV7-8 and TRBJ1-4; 8 nucleotides align to TRBD1. Germline V CDR1 and CDR2: SGHVS, FQNEAQ. The CDR3 has 16 amino acids. The ends lost 2 bases at V and 6 bases at J; junction bases unmatched: 8. CDR3 loop: CASSLNPGRGHEKLFF. For the CDR3, the DNA is TGTGCCAGCAGCTTAAATCCGGGCAGGGGGCATGAAAAACTGTTTTTT.

The chain combines TRBV4-3 with TRBJ2-7; D gene ambiguous. Germline V gene sequence: CDR1 LGHNA, CDR2 YSLEER. This CDR3 is 13 amino acids long. V gave up 0 bases and J gave up 3 bases, with 6 bases separating them. The CDR3 spells CASSQDTSYEQYF. The CDR3 nucleotides read TGCGCCAGCAGCCAAGATACCAGCTACGAGCAGTACTTC.

The V call is TRBV19, the J call TRBJ1-6; D is unresolved. V lost 5 bases to trimming and J lost 5 bases, with 4 bases between them. This CDR3 has 12 residues. Germline CDR1 and CDR2: LNHDA and SQIVND (reference sequence). CDR3 in DNA: TGTGCCAGTAGTGAAAATAATTCACCCCTCCACTTT. This codes for CASSENNSPLHF.

V gene TRBV30 combines with J gene TRBJ2-7; D gene uncertain. V gave up 2 bases and J gave up 3 bases, with 14 bases separating them. This CDR3 has 14 amino acids. Germline V gene data show CDR1 as GTSNPN and CDR2 as SVGIG (reference sequence). The CDR3 coding sequence is TGTGCCTGGAGTAGGGCCTCTCCAAGCTACGAGCAGTACTTC. Translation gives CAWSRASPSYEQYF.

The CDR3 loop reads CASSPGRLYYNEQFF. The CDR3 DNA reads as TGTGCCAGCAGCCCCGGGAGACTCTACTACAATGAGCAGTTCTTC. The chain has TRBV7-3 and TRBJ2-1, with D possibly being TRBD2 (6 bases). CDR3 length: 15 residues. Germline V lookup: CDR1 SGHTA, CDR2 FQGTGA. V dropped 5 bases and J dropped 3 bases, with 14 bases sitting between them.

The chain is built from TRBV9 and TRBJ1-1; no clear D. CDR3 size: 14 residues. The ends were cut back, 0 bases at V and 1 base at J, with 7 bases in the middle. Germline values: CDR1 SGDLS, CDR2 YYNGEE. In DNA form, the CDR3 reads TGTGCCAGCAGCGTAGGTTGGGGGAACACTGAAGCTTTCTTT. Its protein product is CASSVGWGNTEAFF.

The chain employs TRBV29-1 and TRBJ1-2, with 8 nucleotides matching TRBD1. Losses at the gene ends were 1 base for V and 7 bases for J; bases not matched to a gene: 8. Looked up from germline, CDR1 is SQVTM and CDR2 is ANQGSEA. The CDR3 has 14 amino acids. CDR3 residues: CSVEVGQGIGGYTF. CDR3 sequence (DNA): TGCAGCGTTGAAGTAGGACAGGGTATCGGTGGCTACACCTTC.

V is TRBV7-8 and J is TRBJ1-3, with D unclear. Germline assignment: CDR1 SGHVS and CDR2 FQNEAQ. Deletions cut 2 bases from V and 0 bases from J, with 8 bases between. The CDR3 loop spans 15 amino acids. The CDR3 nucleotides read TGTGCCAGCAGCTTACCGGGCAGCTCTGGAAACACCATATATTTT. Translating gives CASSLPGSSGNTIYF.

The chain links TRBV7-9 to TRBJ1-2, with 7 bases aligning to TRBD1. The V segment lost 5 bases and the J segment 7 bases; nucleotides outside the gene matches: 7. This CDR3 comprises 13 residues. Germline-derived CDR1 and CDR2 are SEHNR and FQNEAQ (reference sequence). DNA of the CDR3: TGTGCCAGCAGCCCTTGGACAGGCAGTGGCTACACCTTC. It specifies CASSPWTGSGYTF.

The gene calls are TRBV2 and TRBJ2-1; 13 nucleotides agree with TRBD2. Per germline, CDR1 SNHLY and CDR2 FYNNEI. V lost 11 bases and J lost 5; bases outside the gene matches: 3. The CDR3 consists of 13 residues. The chain's CDR3 is CAGTSGVHNEQFF. For the CDR3, the DNA is TGTGCCGGGACTAGCGGGGTCCACAATGAGCAGTTCTTC.

This chain connects TRBV28 to TRBJ2-4; 9 bases align to TRBD2. The CDR3 contains 16 residues. The V and J ends lost 2 bases and 1 base, in that order; junction bases with no gene match: 3. CDR1 and CDR2 from the germline V gene are MDHEN and SYDVKM. The CDR3 DNA reads TGTGCCAGCAGTTTACACAGCGGGGGGGCCAAAAACATTCAGTACTTC. Translating gives CASSLHSGGAKNIQYF.

This chain uses TRBV5-5 with TRBJ1-5; possible D gene TRBD1, 5 bases. The germline gives CDR1 SGHKS, CDR2 YYEKEE (reference sequence). V was shortened by 3 bases and J by 0 bases, with 10 bases between the two germline ends. This CDR3 is built from 15 residues. This CDR3 reads CASSSATDSNQPQHF. In DNA form, the CDR3 reads TGTGCCAGCAGCTCCGCGACAGATAGCAATCAGCCCCAGCATTTT. Full variable domain (rest looked up from reference TRBV5-5 and TRBJ1-5): DAGVTQSPTHLIKTRGQQVTLRCSPISGHKSVSWYQQVLGQGPQFIFQYYEKEERGRGNFPDRFSARQFPNYSSELNVNALLLGDSALYLCASSSATDSNQPQHFGDGTRLSIL.

This sequence joins TRBV5-5 and TRBJ2-5; 10 bases line up with TRBD1. The germline V gene has CDR1 SGHKS and CDR2 YYEKEE (reference sequence). This CDR3 comprises 14 residues. Trimming removed 4 bases from V and 5 bases from J; junction bases left unmatched: 5. The CDR3 reads CASSLTGGVETQYF. As DNA, the CDR3 is TGTGCCAGCAGCCTGACAGGGGGCGTGGAGACCCAGTACTTC.